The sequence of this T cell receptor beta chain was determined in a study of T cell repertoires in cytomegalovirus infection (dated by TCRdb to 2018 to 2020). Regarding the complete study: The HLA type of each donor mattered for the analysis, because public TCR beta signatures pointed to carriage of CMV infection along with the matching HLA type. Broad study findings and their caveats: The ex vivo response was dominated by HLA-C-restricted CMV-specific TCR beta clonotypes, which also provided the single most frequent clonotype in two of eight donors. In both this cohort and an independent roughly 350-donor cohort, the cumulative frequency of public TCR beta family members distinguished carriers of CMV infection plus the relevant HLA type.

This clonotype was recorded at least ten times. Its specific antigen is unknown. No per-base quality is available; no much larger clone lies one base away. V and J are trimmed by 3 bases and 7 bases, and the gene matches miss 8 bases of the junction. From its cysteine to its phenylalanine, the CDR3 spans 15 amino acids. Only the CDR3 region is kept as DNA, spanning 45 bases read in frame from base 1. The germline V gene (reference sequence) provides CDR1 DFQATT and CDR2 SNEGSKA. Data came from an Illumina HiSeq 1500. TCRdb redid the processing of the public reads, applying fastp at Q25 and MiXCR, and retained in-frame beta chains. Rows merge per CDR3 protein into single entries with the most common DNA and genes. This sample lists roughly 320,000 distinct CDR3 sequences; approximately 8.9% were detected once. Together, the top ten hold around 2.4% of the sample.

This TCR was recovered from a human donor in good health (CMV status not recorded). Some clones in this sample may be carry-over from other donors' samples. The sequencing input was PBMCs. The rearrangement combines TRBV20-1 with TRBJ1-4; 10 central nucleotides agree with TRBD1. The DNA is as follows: TGCAGTGCTAGGGAAACCGGGACAGGGGCTGAAAAACTGTTTTTT. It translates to CSARETGTGAEKLFF.